The rows below give T cell receptor beta chains drawn from one sample of a study of neurological immune-mediated disorders. TCRdb independently ran MiXCR on the 5' RACE reads; one entry per CDR3 protein. The sample gives about 10,000 distinct CDR3 sequences, around 21% of which show up once; approximately 50% is in the top ten. Sequenced material: CD8+ T cells from blood. The receptor source for this set is a woman aged 60-75 years with HTLV-1-associated myelopathy (HAM/TSP). Each CDR3 is given with its conserved first and last residue. D genes are given only for firm matches. Some rows mark clone size as missing; the rest say once, few, many or name a class of expanded clone.

many,TRBV9,-,TRBJ2-2,TGTGCCAGCAGCCCCCCGGGGACCGGGGAGCTGTTTTTT,CASSPPGTGELFF
-,TRBV6-5,TRBD1,TRBJ2-7,TGTGCCAGCAGTTTAACCGGGACAGGCGGGTCCGAGCAGTACTTC,CASSLTGTGGSEQYF
many,TRBV14,-,TRBJ1-1,TGTGCCAGCAAACTACGGGGGGGTGAAGCTTTCTTT,CASKLRGGEAFF
-,TRBV10-3,-,TRBJ2-5,TGTGCCATCAGTGATGGGGAGACCCAGTACTTC,CAISDGETQYF
many,TRBV19,-,TRBJ2-5,TGTGCCAGTAGTCTGCAGGGGCAAGAGACCCAGTACTTC,CASSLQGQETQYF
-,TRBV5-4,TRBD2,TRBJ2-1,TGTGCCAGCAGCTCTAGCGGGGGGACACCCTACAATGAGCAGTTCTTC,CASSSSGGTPYNEQFF
medium-sized,TRBV5-1,-,TRBJ1-1,TGCGCCAGCAGCTTAAGCCTGACAGTTCGGAACACTGAAGCTTTCTTT,CASSLSLTVRNTEAFF
many,TRBV14,-,TRBJ2-7,TGTGCCAGCAGCCAGGGGTTGGGGGCCGTATTCTACGAGCAGTACTTC,CASSQGLGAVFYEQYF
many,TRBV4-2,TRBD2,TRBJ2-3,TGTGCCAGCAGCCAAACGGGGGGAAGCACAGATACGCAGTATTTT,CASSQTGGSTDTQYF
many,TRBV7-8,-,TRBJ1-1,TGTGCCAGCAGCTTAATGTCCCGGGGCGGGGGGAACACTGAAGCTTTCTTT,CASSLMSRGGGNTEAFF
many,TRBV4-1,-,TRBJ1-2,TGCGCCAGCAGCCGCATCGACAGTCTTTATGGCTACACCTTC,CASSRIDSLYGYTF
-,TRBV20-1,-,TRBJ1-1,TGCAGTGCTGGCCTCGGGGGGGACACTGAAGCTTTCTTT,CSAGLGGDTEAFF
many,TRBV27,-,TRBJ2-7,TGTGCCAGCAGTTCGGGCAGGGAAGTCGAGAACGAGCAGTACTTC,CASSSGREVENEQYF
many,TRBV30,-,TRBJ1-2,TGTGCCTGGAGTTCTGGCGTGTTGGGGAAAGCTAACTATGGCTACACCTTC,CAWSSGVLGKANYGYTF
many,TRBV2,TRBD2,TRBJ2-1,TGTGCCAGCAGTCCTAGCGGGGGGTACCATGAGCAGTTCTTC,CASSPSGGYHEQFF
many,TRBV29-1,TRBD1,TRBJ2-3,TGCAGCGTTGAAGGACAGGGCCGCACAGATACGCAGTATTTT,CSVEGQGRTDTQYF
medium-sized,TRBV4-2,-,TRBJ1-3,TGTGCCAGCAGTCCCGGGGAGGGGAGTGGAAACACCATATATTTT,CASSPGEGSGNTIYF
many,TRBV2,TRBD1,TRBJ2-1,TGTGCCAGCAGACTCGTCGGGACAGGACCATACAATGAGCAGTTCTTC,CASRLVGTGPYNEQFF
many,TRBV29-1,-,TRBJ1-1,TGCAGCGTTCCGGAGGGGAGCCCAGGAAACACTGAAGCTTTCTTT,CSVPEGSPGNTEAFF
medium-sized,TRBV29-1,TRBD1,TRBJ2-2,TGCAGCGCTTTATTAGTAACAGGGGGCCACACCGGGGAGCTGTTTTTT,CSALLVTGGHTGELFF
-,TRBV5-5,-,TRBJ2-1,TGTGCCAGCAGCTTTACGGCAGGGGCGGCCAATGAGCAGTTCTTC,CASSFTAGAANEQFF
many,TRBV7-8,-,TRBJ2-7,TGTGCCAGCAGTGGAAACCCGGACACAAATGCCTACGAGCAGTACTTC,CASSGNPDTNAYEQYF
-,TRBV18,TRBD1,TRBJ2-1,TGTGCCAGCTCACCCATCCAGGGACAGGGGTGGAATGAGCAGTTCTTC,CASSPIQGQGWNEQFF
many,TRBV7-9,TRBD1,TRBJ1-1,TGTGCCAGCAGACAGGGGGCGGACACTGAAGCTTTCTTT,CASRQGADTEAFF
many,TRBV14,-,TRBJ1-6,TGTGCCAGCAGTCAGGGCTTTGGGTCACCCCTCCACTTT,CASSQGFGSPLHF
-,TRBV27,-,TRBJ1-1,-,CASSPRHGYEQYFGPGGLNTEAFF
many,TRBV27,-,TRBJ1-1,TGTGCCAGCAGTGTTAGATGGGGCGGGAACACTGAAGCTTTCTTT,CASSVRWGGNTEAFF
-,TRBV2,-,TRBJ2-3,TGTGCCAGCAAAACTAGTGTCCCTTCAGATACGCAGTATTTT,CASKTSVPSDTQYF
many,TRBV6-5,TRBD2,TRBJ2-2,TGTGCCAGCAGTCGTAGCGGGGGGGCGAACACCGGGGAGCTGTTTTTT,CASSRSGGANTGELFF
few,TRBV6-6,-,TRBJ2-7,TGTGCCAGCAGTTACTCGTCTGCTCTTCAGTACTTC,CASSYSSALQYF
many,TRBV27,-,TRBJ1-1,TGTGCCAGCAAGAGGGGATCGACTGAAGCTTTCTTT,CASKRGSTEAFF
-,TRBV5-1,TRBD1,TRBJ2-7,TGCGCCAGCAGCACTGGGGACAGTACCTACGAGCAGTACTTC,CASSTGDSTYEQYF
many,TRBV20-1,-,TRBJ2-7,TGCAGTGCTAGAGATCCCTCTCCGCGATACCCTGGGGAGCAGTACTTC,CSARDPSPRYPGEQYF
-,TRBV21-1,-,TRBJ2-3,-,CASSKVHQRTYEQYFGPDDTQYF
-,TRBV9,-,TRBJ2-1,TGTGCCAGCAGCAAAACCGGGACGGATGCCAATGAGCAGTTCTTC,CASSKTGTDANEQFF
-,TRBV20-1,-,TRBJ2-5,TGCAGTGCAGAGAGAGCCGGAGGCCCCGAGGGAGAGACCCAGTACTTC,CSAERAGGPEGETQYF
-,TRBV6-6,TRBD2,TRBJ2-1,TGTGCCAGCAGTATTAATAGCGGGGGGGCGGCCAATGAGCAGTTCTTC,CASSINSGGAANEQFF
-,TRBV2,-,TRBJ2-1,TGTGCCAGCGCAGGGGGGGCGGGGAATGAGCAGTTCTTC,CASAGGAGNEQFF
many,TRBV20-1,-,TRBJ1-2,TGCAGTGCTAGAGACGGGTGGAGAGGGGGCTATGGCTACACCTTC,CSARDGWRGGYGYTF
many,TRBV5-1,-,TRBJ1-4,TGCGCCAGCAGCTTGGCGGGACTATCCGGGCATGGTAATGAAAAACTGTTTTTT,CASSLAGLSGHGNEKLFF
few,TRBV6-2/TRBV6-3,-,TRBJ2-7,TGTGCCAGCAGTTACTCTGCGGACTCCTACGTGGGCTACGAGCAGTACTTC,CASSYSADSYVGYEQYF
-,TRBV29-1,TRBD2,TRBJ2-3,TGCAGCGTCGCTCACTGGACTAGCGGGGTAGATACGCAGTATTTT,CSVAHWTSGVDTQYF
many,TRBV5-1,-,TRBJ2-7,TGCGCCAGCAGCCCCTCCGGGACACCCTACGAGCAGTACTTC,CASSPSGTPYEQYF
many,TRBV6-5,TRBD2,TRBJ2-3,TGTGCCAGCTCCCCCCGGGGGGACGGCACAGATACGCAGTATTTT,CASSPRGDGTDTQYF
many,TRBV20-1,-,TRBJ1-4,TGCAGTGCTAGTAAGACGATAGGAGCGGGGGAAAAACTGTTTTTT,CSASKTIGAGEKLFF
few,TRBV30,-,TRBJ1-1,TGTGCCTGGAGTTGGCCAGGAGAGAACACTGAAGCTTTCTTT,CAWSWPGENTEAFF
many,TRBV2,-,TRBJ2-1,TGTGCCAGCAGGGGGGCAGAGGCTGGGGTTGAGCAGTTCTTC,CASRGAEAGVEQFF
-,TRBV5-1,-,TRBJ2-1,TGCGCCAGCAGCTTGTACGGGGGGCCGGACAATGAGCAGTTCTTC,CASSLYGGPDNEQFF
many,TRBV20-1,-,TRBJ2-1,TGCAGTGCCGCATCCGGGACTGACGTCAATGAGCAGTTCTTC,CSAASGTDVNEQFF
-,TRBV20-1,-,TRBJ1-2,TGCAGTGCCCGTTTGGGGGGGATTGACTATGGCTACACCTTC,CSARLGGIDYGYTF